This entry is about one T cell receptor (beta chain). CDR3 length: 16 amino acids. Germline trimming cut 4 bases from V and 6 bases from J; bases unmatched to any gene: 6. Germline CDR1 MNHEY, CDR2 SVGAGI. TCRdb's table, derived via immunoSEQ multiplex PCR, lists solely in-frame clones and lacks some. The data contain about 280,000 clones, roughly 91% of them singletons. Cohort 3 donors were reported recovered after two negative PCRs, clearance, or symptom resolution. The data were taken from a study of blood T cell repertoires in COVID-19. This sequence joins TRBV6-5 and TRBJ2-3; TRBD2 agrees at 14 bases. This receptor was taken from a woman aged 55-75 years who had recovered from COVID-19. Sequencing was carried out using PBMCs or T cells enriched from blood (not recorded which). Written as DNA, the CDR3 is TGTGCCAGCAGTTCCGGGACTAGCGGGAGAGTGGATACGCAGTATTTT. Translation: CASSSGTSGRVDTQYF.